These 32 T cell receptor beta chains originate from one sample sequenced in a study of blood T cell repertoires in COVID-19 (dated by TCRdb to between 2020 and 2021). Library method: the immunoSEQ multiplex PCR assay. TCRdb mirrors the immuneACCESS table, restricted to in-frame sequences. Some clones are absent from its copies; in checked studies, under half trace to an unresolved V gene, and the reason for the others is unknown. This sample holds around 300,000 clones; around 88% were observed only once. The ten largest make up about 6% of the sample. Sequencing input: PBMCs or T cells enriched from blood (not recorded which). The receptor source for this set is a woman aged 35 to 49 who had recovered from COVID-19.

The V call is TRBV9, the J call TRBJ1-1, with D possibly being TRBD1 (5 bases). This CDR3 region has 14 residues. Trimming removed 0 bases from V and 6 bases from J, with 12 bases in between. From germline, CDR1 is SGDLS and CDR2 YYNGEE. The CDR3 spells CASSVVEGPSEAFF. The CDR3 nucleotides read TGTGCCAGCAGCGTAGTGGAGGGGCCTTCTGAAGCTTTCTTT.

The chain employs TRBV30 and TRBJ1-5; D ambiguous. The CDR3 is made up of 14 amino acids. Germline CDR1 GTSNPN, CDR2 SVGIG (reference sequence). V lost 1 base and J lost 5, with 12 bases in between. The CDR3 DNA sequence: TGTGCCTGGAGTGGAAAGTACGGGGATCAGCCCCAGCATTTT. Translation: CAWSGKYGDQPQHF.

Note on this clone: Other nucleotide sequences from this sample produce the same CDR3. The rearrangement joins TRBV5-1 to TRBJ1-6, with D possibly TRBD1 on 6 matching bases. CDR1 SGHRS and CDR2 YFSETQ come from the germline V gene. This CDR3 has 14 amino acids. V lost 0 bases and J lost 8, with 9 bases in between. Written as DNA, the CDR3 is TGCGCCAGCAGCTTGGGACAGGCCTATTCACCCCTCCACTTT. It yields the protein CASSLGQAYSPLHF.

V gene TRBV29-1 combines with J gene TRBJ2-7, with D unclear. In germline, CDR1 is SQVTM, CDR2 ANQGSEA. This CDR3 spans 11 amino acids. The germline V and J ends were trimmed by 2 bases and 4 bases, with 6 bases remaining between them. The CDR3 loop reads CSVETGYEQYF. CDR3 in DNA: TGCAGCGTTGAAACCGGGTACGAGCAGTACTTC.

The V gene is TRBV7-9, the J gene TRBJ1-5; no reliable D call. V lost 2 bases and J lost 5, with 7 bases in between. The germline V gene has CDR1 SEHNR and CDR2 FQNEAQ (reference sequence). The length of the CDR3 is 13 residues. The CDR3: CASSLWGDQPQHF. CDR3 DNA: TGTGCCAGCAGCTTATGGGGAGATCAGCCCCAGCATTTT.

As to this clone: Other DNA sequences of this sample code for an identical CDR3. The V and J genes are TRBV28 and TRBJ1-4, with TRBD1 identical over 8 bases. Trimming cost V 2 bases and J 3 bases; bases outside gene matches: 2. CDR1 and CDR2 from the germline V gene are MDHEN and SYDVKM. CDR3 length: 15 residues. The CDR3 DNA reads as TGTGCCAGCAGTTTAGCAGGGGGCTCTAATGAAAAACTGTTTTTT. Its translation is CASSLAGGSNEKLFF.

This sequence joins TRBV11-2 and TRBJ2-7, with D possibly TRBD2 on 7 matching bases. The V end was cut by 8 bases, the J end by 4 bases, with 18 bases between. This CDR3 contains 14 residues. The germline CDR1 and CDR2 sequences are SGHAT and FQNNGV. The CDR3 loop reads CASGKGGAQYEQYF. The CDR3 bases are TGTGCCAGCGGAAAGGGGGGGGCTCAGTACGAGCAGTACTTC.

The CDR3 loop reads CASSLFARTGEVKAFF. In DNA, the CDR3 is TGTGCCAGCAGCTTGTTTGCCCGGACAGGGGAGGTAAAAGCTTTCTTT. V and J are TRBV7-9 and TRBJ1-1; 9 bases line up with TRBD1. CDR3 size: 16 residues. Germline CDR1 is SEHNR and CDR2 is FQNEAQ (reference sequence). V lost 3 bases to trimming and J lost 9 bases; unmatched junction nucleotides: 14.

DNA of the CDR3: TGTGCCACCAGCAGAGTAGGGGGGACAGGGGATGTTGCGCAGTACTTC. It is translated as CATSRVGGTGDVAQYF. The V call is TRBV15, the J call TRBJ2-7, with 10 bases lining up with TRBD1. The CDR3 sequence is 16 residues long. The J segment lost 9 bases and the V segment lost 1 base, leaving 12 bases of the junction unmatched. Germline loops: CDR1 LNHNV, CDR2 YYDKDF (reference sequence).

V gene TRBV27 combines with J gene TRBJ2-7, with 9 bases that match TRBD1. V trimming: 6 bases; J trimming: 6 bases; junction bases outside the gene matches: 9. This CDR3 contains 14 residues. Per the germline V gene, CDR1 is MNHEY and CDR2 is SMNVEV (reference sequence). The CDR3 bases are TGTGCCAGCAGAGGAGGGACAGGGCGCTTCGAGCAGTACTTC. Amino acid sequence: CASRGGTGRFEQYF.

The chain uses TRBV18 and TRBJ1-2; D is ambiguous. Per germline, CDR1 KGHSH and CDR2 LQKENI. The CDR3 has 13 residues. V shed 3 bases and J shed 0 bases, with 5 bases lying between them. The CDR3 sequence: CASSPPANYGYTF. DNA of the CDR3: TGTGCCAGCTCACCTCCCGCTAACTATGGCTACACCTTC.

The CDR3 nucleotides read TGTGCCAGCAGTGACCCCAGGAGGAACACAGATACGCAGTATTTT. As protein: CASSDPRRNTDTQYF. The chain joins TRBV6-4 to TRBJ2-3; D possibly corresponds to TRBD2 (5 bases). The CDR3 is 15 amino acids. Between the trimmed V and J ends, which lost 2 bases and 2 bases, there was a span of 11 bases. Germline lookup yields CDR1 MRHNA and CDR2 SNTAGT.

This rearrangement joins TRBV27 to TRBJ2-6; TRBD1 is a possible D gene (5 bases). The CDR3 is made up of 15 amino acids. CDR1 MNHEY and CDR2 SMNVEV come from the germline V gene (reference sequence). Trimming took off 6 bases at V and 1 base at J, with 10 bases between the two ends. In DNA, the CDR3 is TGTGCCAGCAGAGATCACAGGTCTGGGGCCAACGTCCTGACTTTC. It encodes CASRDHRSGANVLTF.

This rearrangement joins TRBV9 to TRBJ2-1; TRBD2 matches at 8 bases. CDR1 and CDR2 (germline): SGDLS, YYNGEE. The CDR3 spans 17 residues. The ends lost 0 bases at V and 4 bases at J; junction bases unmatched: 9. The CDR3 is CASSVDGNSGVYNEQFF. The CDR3, as DNA: TGTGCCAGCAGCGTAGACGGCAATAGCGGGGTGTACAATGAGCAGTTCTTC.

This rearrangement joins TRBV12-3 or TRBV12-4 to TRBJ2-2; a weak D match, TRBD2 (5 bases). Trimming removed 11 bases at V and 8 bases at J, with 12 bases between. There are 11 residues in the CDR3. The CDR3: CAGGNVGELFF. The DNA of the CDR3 is TGTGCCGGAGGCAATGTAGGGGAGCTGTTTTTT.

The rearrangement uses TRBV16 and TRBJ1-5; D is unclear. Looked up from germline, CDR1 is KGHSY and CDR2 is FQNENV. CDR3 length: 14 amino acids. V was clipped by 4 bases and J by 3 bases, with 10 bases between them. The DNA of the CDR3 is TGTGCCAGCAGCCCCCGCCAGATCAATCAGCCCCAGCATTTT. Translated: CASSPRQINQPQHF. Full variable domain (rest looked up from reference TRBV16 and TRBJ1-5): GEEVAQTPKHLVRGEGQKAKLYCAPIKGHSYVFWYQQVLKNEFKFLISFQNENVFDETGMPKERFSAKCLPNSPCSLEIQATKLEDSAVYFCASSPRQINQPQHFGDGTRLSIL.

The chain employs TRBV9 and TRBJ2-7, with 14 nucleotides matching TRBD2. The CDR3 length is 16 residues. V shed 1 base and J 5 bases; nucleotides not matched to a gene: 5. Germline lookup yields CDR1 SGDLS and CDR2 YYNGEE. In DNA form, the CDR3 reads TGTGCCAGCAGCGTAACCGGGACTAGCGGGAGCCACGAGCAGTACTTC. This gives the protein CASSVTGTSGSHEQYF.

The chain uses TRBV24-1 and TRBJ2-3, with D possibly TRBD2 on 6 matching bases. Between the trimmed V and J ends, which lost 0 bases and 3 bases, there was a span of 18 bases. Germline lookup yields CDR1 KGHDR and CDR2 SFDVKD. The CDR3 extends over 18 amino acids. CDR3 sequence reads: CATSDLREKGGPTDTQYF. CDR3 sequence (DNA): TGTGCCACCAGTGATTTGCGGGAGAAGGGCGGGCCTACAGATACGCAGTATTTT.

This clone was picked up one time. The rearrangement uses TRBV12-5 and TRBJ2-3; 10 bases align to TRBD2. CDR1 and CDR2 (germline): LGHNT, FRNRAP. The CDR3 contains 15 residues. J was trimmed by 1 base and V by 5 bases; bases with no gene match: 3. The CDR3 region has the DNA TGTGCTAGTGGTCGCGGGACTAGCGGCACAGATACGCAGTATTTT. Translation: CASGRGTSGTDTQYF.

This chain uses TRBV6-2 or TRBV6-3 with TRBJ2-1; 14 nucleotides align to TRBD2. Germline V gives CDR1 MNHEY, CDR2 SVGEGT. This CDR3 contains 19 residues. V lost 5 bases, J lost 5 bases, and 14 bases stayed unmatched. The CDR3 loop is CASSRMTSGRAGRDNEQFF. The DNA for the CDR3 is TGTGCCAGCAGTCGCATGACTAGCGGGAGGGCCGGGAGGGACAATGAGCAGTTCTTC.

This clone was seen more than once but under ten times. This chain joins TRBV11-2 and TRBJ2-1; possible D gene TRBD1, 6 bases. The CDR3 is made up of 16 amino acids. V was cut by 3 bases and J by 9 bases, with 21 bases left in between. CDR1 SGHAT and CDR2 FQNNGV come from the germline V gene. The CDR3 DNA follows: TGTGCCAGCAGCTTCAGGGGAGTATGGGATTTTGGTGAGCAGTTCTTC. Translating it yields CASSFRGVWDFGEQFF.

The V and J genes are TRBV28 and TRBJ2-1; 12 bases map to TRBD2. With V trimmed by 5 bases and J by 3 bases, 5 bases remained unmatched. The germline V gene has CDR1 MDHEN and CDR2 SYDVKM. The CDR3 spans 16 residues. CDR3 loop: CASSGRLAGDYNEQFF. The CDR3 region has the DNA TGTGCCAGCAGTGGACGACTAGCGGGAGACTACAATGAGCAGTTCTTC.

The rearrangement joins TRBV27 to TRBJ2-2; 10 bases line up with TRBD2. V was clipped by 0 bases and J by 7 bases; unmatched bases: 8. Germline CDR1 is MNHEY and CDR2 is SMNVEV (reference sequence). The CDR3 has 17 amino acids. In DNA, the CDR3 is TGTGCCAGCAGTTTATCGGTATCTAGCGGGAGAAACGGGGAGCTGTTTTTT. Its protein is CASSLSVSSGRNGELFF.

The gene calls are TRBV7-2 and TRBJ2-1, with 9 bases identical to TRBD2. There are 16 residues in the CDR3. J lost 7 bases, V lost 2 bases, and 9 bases had no gene match. Germline CDR1 SGHTA, CDR2 FQGNSA. CDR3 region: CASSLRGDSGRNEQFF. In nucleotides, the CDR3 is TGTGCCAGCAGCTTAAGGGGGGATAGCGGGAGAAATGAGCAGTTCTTC.

In its sample, this clone was seen once. The V and J genes are TRBV11-1 and TRBJ2-5; 11 bases are shared with TRBD2. CDR3 length equals 16 residues. Germline V lookup: CDR1 SGHAT, CDR2 FQDESV (reference sequence). V shed 7 bases, J shed 4 bases, and the junction held 11 bases outside the gene matches. CDR3 sequence reads: CASTHPGLAGGETQYF. The CDR3 DNA sequence: TGTGCCAGCACTCACCCTGGGCTAGCGGGAGGAGAGACCCAGTACTTC.

The chain uses TRBV5-8 and TRBJ2-1; 8 positions agree with TRBD2. The germline V gene encodes CDR1 SGHTS and CDR2 YDEGEE. Trimming cost V 3 bases and J 3 bases; bases outside gene matches: 8. The CDR3 is 16 residues long. CDR3 residues: CASSSHPGTSYNEQFF. CDR3 DNA: TGTGCCAGCAGCTCTCACCCCGGGACTAGCTACAATGAGCAGTTCTTC.

Comment on this clone: Distinct nucleotide sequences in the sample also encode this CDR3. The rearrangement uses TRBV7-2 and TRBJ2-5; 8 bases are shared with TRBD1. Trimming removed 5 bases from V and 2 bases from J; junction bases left unmatched: 1. Germline lookup yields CDR1 SGHTA and CDR2 FQGNSA. This CDR3 comprises 13 residues. CDR3 bases: TGTGCCAGCAGCCGGGACAGGCAAGAGACCCAGTACTTC. Translated: CASSRDRQETQYF.

This clone has only a few counts. The V call is TRBV11-1, the J call TRBJ2-7; D is unresolved. V was clipped by 3 bases and J by 2 bases, with 14 bases between them. CDR3 length equals 15 residues. CDR1 and CDR2 (germline): SGHAT, FQDESV (reference sequence). CDR3 protein: CASSFRQTPPYEQYF. The CDR3 nucleotides are TGTGCCAGCAGCTTTAGGCAGACACCTCCCTACGAGCAGTACTTC.

V is TRBV2 and J is TRBJ2-1, with 13 bases aligning to TRBD2. Germline trimming cut 5 bases from V and 1 base from J; bases unmatched to any gene: 2. This CDR3 has 16 residues. Per germline, CDR1 SNHLY and CDR2 FYNNEI. The CDR3 coding sequence is TGTGCCAGCAGTAGGACTAGCGGGAGTTCCTACAATGAGCAGTTCTTC. Translated, it gives CASSRTSGSSYNEQFF.

The V call is TRBV5-4, the J call TRBJ1-5; no clear D. V lost 7 bases, J lost 0 bases, and 8 bases lay in between. This CDR3 region has 13 residues. Germline V CDR1 and CDR2: SGHNT, YYREEE (reference sequence). The CDR3: CASLRNSNQPQHF. CDR3 in DNA: TGTGCCAGCCTTAGAAATAGCAATCAGCCCCAGCATTTT.

V is TRBV5-5 and J is TRBJ2-7, with TRBD1 matching 7 bases. Per germline, CDR1 SGHKS and CDR2 YYEKEE (reference sequence). V was clipped by 5 bases and J by 7 bases; unmatched bases: 21. CDR3 length: 17 residues. The DNA for the CDR3 is TGTGCCAGCAGTCAGGGGGTGTCGGCCGGGGTTGTCTTGGAGCAGTACTTC. This codes for CASSQGVSAGVVLEQYF.

The chain links TRBV9 to TRBJ1-3; TRBD1 matches at 7 bases. The germline V gene has CDR1 SGDLS and CDR2 YYNGEE. V was pared by 5 bases and J by 2 bases, with 1 base of the junction left unmatched. The CDR3 consists of 13 residues. DNA for the CDR3: TGTGCCAGCAGAAGGGGGCCTGGAAACACCATATATTTT. Its protein product is CASRRGPGNTIYF.